This T cell receptor (beta chain) was documented in a study of T cells in localized non-small cell lung cancer. Overall study results and limits: There was an association of higher blood T cell density with longer overall survival.

The table came from immunoSEQ multiplex PCR; TCRdb's copy has only in-frame clones and leaves some out. The top ten clones hold 8% to 9.5% of a sample with over 4,500 clones, less than 85% of them seen once. This CDR3 spans 14 amino acids. Trimming removed 8 bases at V and 2 bases at J, with 15 bases between. CDR1 SNHLY and CDR2 FYNNEI come from the germline V gene. Remarks on this clone: What it binds is unknown.

This sample comprised PBMCs, obtained before any cancer treatment. This receptor was identified in a woman aged 40-75 years with stage II lung adenocarcinoma. This chain connects TRBV2 to TRBJ1-2; D gene ambiguous. Here the CDR3 reads CASATFRSNYGYTF. Here the CDR3 DNA reads TGTGCCAGCGCGACGTTCCGGAGCAACTATGGCTACACCTTC.